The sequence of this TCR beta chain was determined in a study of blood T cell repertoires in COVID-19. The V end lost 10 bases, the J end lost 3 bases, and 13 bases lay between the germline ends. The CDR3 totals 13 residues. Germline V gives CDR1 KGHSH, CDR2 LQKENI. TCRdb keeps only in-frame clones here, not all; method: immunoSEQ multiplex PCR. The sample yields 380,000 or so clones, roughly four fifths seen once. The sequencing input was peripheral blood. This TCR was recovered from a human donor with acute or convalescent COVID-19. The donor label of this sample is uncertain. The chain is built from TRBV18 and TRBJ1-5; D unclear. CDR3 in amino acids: CATAGSNNQPQHF. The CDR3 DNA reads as TGTGCCACCGCGGGGTCCAACAATCAGCCCCAGCATTTT.